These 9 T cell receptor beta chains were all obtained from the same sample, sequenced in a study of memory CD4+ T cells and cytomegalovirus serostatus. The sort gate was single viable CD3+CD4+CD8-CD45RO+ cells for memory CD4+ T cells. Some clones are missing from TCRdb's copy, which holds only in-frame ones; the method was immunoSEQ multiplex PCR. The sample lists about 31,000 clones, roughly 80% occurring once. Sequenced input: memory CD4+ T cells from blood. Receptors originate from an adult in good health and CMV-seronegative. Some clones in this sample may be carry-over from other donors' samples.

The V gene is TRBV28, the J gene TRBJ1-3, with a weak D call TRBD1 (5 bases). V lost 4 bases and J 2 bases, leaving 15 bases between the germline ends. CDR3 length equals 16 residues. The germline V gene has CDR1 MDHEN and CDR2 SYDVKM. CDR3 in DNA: TGTGCCAGCAGTTATGCTGGAGGGGTCACTGGAAACACCATATATTTT. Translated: CASSYAGGVTGNTIYF.

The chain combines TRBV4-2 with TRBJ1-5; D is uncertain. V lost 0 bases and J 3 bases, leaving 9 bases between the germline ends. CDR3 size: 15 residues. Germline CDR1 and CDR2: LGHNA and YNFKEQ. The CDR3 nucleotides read TGTGCCAGCAGCCAAGAGGCGCAGAACAATCAGCCCCAGCATTTT. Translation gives CASSQEAQNNQPQHF.

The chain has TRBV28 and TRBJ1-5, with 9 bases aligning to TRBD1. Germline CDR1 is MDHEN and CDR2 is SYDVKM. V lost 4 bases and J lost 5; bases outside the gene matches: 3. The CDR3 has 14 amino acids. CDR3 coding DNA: TGTGCCAGCAGTTCTTACAGGGGGCATCAGCCCCAGCATTTT. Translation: CASSSYRGHQPQHF.

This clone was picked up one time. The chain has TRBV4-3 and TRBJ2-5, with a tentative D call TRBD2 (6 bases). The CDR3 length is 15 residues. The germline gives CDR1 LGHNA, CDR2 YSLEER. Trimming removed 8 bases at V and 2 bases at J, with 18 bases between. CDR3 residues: CASSDYLGLQETQYF. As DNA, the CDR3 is TGCGCCAGCTCGGACTACCTGGGATTACAAGAGACCCAGTACTTC.

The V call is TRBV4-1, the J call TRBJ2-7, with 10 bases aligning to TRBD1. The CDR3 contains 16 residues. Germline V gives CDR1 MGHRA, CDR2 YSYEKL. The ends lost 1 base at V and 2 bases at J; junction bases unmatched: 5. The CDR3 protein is CASSQASGQGAYEQYF. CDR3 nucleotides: TGCGCCAGCAGCCAAGCCTCCGGACAGGGGGCCTACGAGCAGTACTTC.

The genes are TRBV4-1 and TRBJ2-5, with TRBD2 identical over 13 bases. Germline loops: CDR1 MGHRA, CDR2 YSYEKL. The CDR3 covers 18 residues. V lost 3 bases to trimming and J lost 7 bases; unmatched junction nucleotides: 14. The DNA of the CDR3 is TGCGCCAGCAGCCACGAGAACCAACTAGCGGGGGGGCGGGGGACCCAGTACTTC. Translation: CASSHENQLAGGRGTQYF.

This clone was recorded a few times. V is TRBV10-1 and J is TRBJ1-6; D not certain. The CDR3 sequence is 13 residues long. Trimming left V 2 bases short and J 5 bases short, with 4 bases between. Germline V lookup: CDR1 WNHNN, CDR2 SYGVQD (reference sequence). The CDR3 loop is CASSEQHNSPLHF. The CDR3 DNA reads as TGCGCCAGCAGTGAGCAGCATAATTCACCCCTCCACTTT.

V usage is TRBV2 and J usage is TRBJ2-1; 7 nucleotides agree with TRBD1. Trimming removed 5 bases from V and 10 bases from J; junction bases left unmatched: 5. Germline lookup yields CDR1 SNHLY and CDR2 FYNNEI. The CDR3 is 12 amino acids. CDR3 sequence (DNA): TGTGCCAGCAGTACAGGGGTAGGCGAGCAGTTCTTC. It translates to CASSTGVGEQFF.

The CDR3 loop is CASSYPLGGDQPQHF. The CDR3 DNA reads as TGTGCCAGCAGTTACCCACTGGGGGGGGATCAGCCCCAGCATTTT. The rearrangement uses TRBV6-7 and TRBJ1-5; possibly TRBD1 for D (5 bases). TRBV6-7 is reported as an ORF; its role is uncertain. The CDR3 spans 15 residues. The V gene lost 2 bases and the J gene lost 5 bases, with 13 bases spanning the gap.